The 32 T cell receptor beta chains below come from one sample, sequenced in a study of CD8+CD57+ T cells in acquired aplastic anemia. Genomic DNA was employed as the template in profiling TCR beta VDJ and CDR3. In TCRdb, the reads were re-called with MiXCR into one record per CDR3 protein. This sample has around 220,000 distinct CDR3 sequences, with roughly 50% found just once. Patients chosen for sequencing had CD8+CD57+ cells that had expanded, as shown by flow cytometry. Sequenced input: sorted CD4+, CD8+, or CD8+CD57+ T cells (not recorded which) from PBMCs. These receptors were obtained from a human donor with aplastic anemia.

This clonotype has ten or more counts. The gene calls are TRBV6-5 and TRBJ1-4, with D unresolved. The germline V and J ends were trimmed by 6 bases and 0 bases, with 8 bases remaining between them. This CDR3 has 14 residues. CDR1 and CDR2 from the germline V gene are MNHEY and SVGAGI. The CDR3 is CASRSIATNEKLFF. The CDR3 coding sequence is TGTGCCAGCAGGTCAATTGCAACTAATGAAAAACTGTTTTTT.

This clonotype was seen many times. V usage is TRBV2 and J usage is TRBJ2-5; 11 positions match TRBD2. The CDR3 contains 15 residues. The junction had 11 bases not matched to a gene; V was cut back by 9 bases and J by 5 bases. From germline, CDR1 is SNHLY and CDR2 FYNNEI. CDR3 nucleotides: TGTGCCAGTGGCCGATTAGCGGGGGGGCTGGAGACCCAGTACTTC. The encoded protein is CASGRLAGGLETQYF. Using reference TRBV2 and TRBJ2-5 for the parts outside the CDR3, the full variable domain is EPEVTQTPSHQVTQMGQEVILRCVPISNHLYFYWYRQILGQKVEFLVSFYNNEISEKSEIFDDQFSVERPDGSNFTLKIRSTKLEDSAMYFCASGRLAGGLETQYFGPGTRLLVL.

This clonotype was recorded at least ten times. The chain carries TRBV5-1 and TRBJ2-3; perhaps TRBD2 as D (6 bases). Per germline, CDR1 SGHRS and CDR2 YFSETQ. V was trimmed by 4 bases and J by 4 bases, leaving 25 bases between them. CDR3 length equals 18 residues. The CDR3, as DNA: TGCGCCAGCAGCCCTTTACCCCCGGGACTCCTGGGCGCAGATACGCAGTATTTT. It yields the protein CASSPLPPGLLGADTQYF.

This chain uses TRBV20-1 with TRBJ2-2, with 9 nucleotides matching TRBD1. CDR3 length equals 16 residues. Trimming cost V 2 bases and J 1 base; bases outside gene matches: 5. Germline CDR1 DFQATT, CDR2 SNEGSKA (reference sequence). CDR3: CSARNPGQGNTGELFF. The DNA for the CDR3 is TGCAGTGCTAGAAACCCGGGACAGGGGAACACCGGGGAGCTGTTTTTT.

This clonotype was seen once. The gene calls are TRBV15 and TRBJ1-2, with D unresolved. V was cut by 0 bases and J by 4 bases, with 9 bases left in between. Germline V gene lookup returns CDR1 LNHNV and CDR2 YYDKDF (reference sequence). The CDR3 spans 14 residues. DNA for the CDR3: TGTGCCACCAGCAGAGATCTTAGCAGCTATGGCTACACCTTC. Translated, it gives CATSRDLSSYGYTF. Drawing the rest from reference TRBV15 and TRBJ1-2, the complete variable domain is DAMVIQNPRYQVTQFGKPVTLSCSQTLNHNVMYWYQQKSSQAPKLLFHYYDKDFNNEADTPDNFQSRRPNTSFCFLDIRSPGLGDTAMYLCATSRDLSSYGYTFGSGTRLTVV.

V gene TRBV15 combines with J gene TRBJ2-3; 7 positions match TRBD1. The CDR3 covers 15 residues. CDR1 LNHNV and CDR2 YYDKDF come from the germline V gene (reference sequence). Unmatched junction bases numbered 3, after V lost 3 bases and J lost 0 bases. Here the CDR3 reads CATSRDRTSTDTQYF. The CDR3 nucleotides read TGTGCCACCAGCAGGGACAGGACCAGCACAGATACGCAGTATTTT.

This clonotype was recorded at least ten times. The chain joins TRBV12-3 or TRBV12-4 to TRBJ1-3; D not resolved. The CDR3 is 14 amino acids. The V gene lost 3 bases and the J gene lost 0 bases, with 6 bases spanning the gap. The CDR3 loop reads CASSLTNSGNTIYF. The CDR3 DNA follows: TGTGCCAGCAGTTTGACAAACTCTGGAAACACCATATATTTT.

The V gene is TRBV19, the J gene TRBJ1-4; D is undetermined. Germline CDR1 LNHDA, CDR2 SQIVND (reference sequence). The CDR3 is 14 residues long. V gave up 3 bases and J gave up 8 bases, with 13 bases separating them. The CDR3 bases are TGTGCCAGTAGTATTGAGAGAGGTCGGGAAAAACTGTTTTTT. Its protein product is CASSIERGREKLFF.

The sample holds many counts of this clonotype. The chain uses TRBV9 and TRBJ1-4, with 8 bases aligning to TRBD1. Germline CDR1 and CDR2: SGDLS and YYNGEE. V trimming: 0 bases; J trimming: 7 bases; junction bases outside the gene matches: 5. The CDR3 totals 15 residues. CDR3 protein: CASSVGTGQGEKLFF. The CDR3 bases are TGTGCCAGCAGCGTAGGGACAGGGCAGGGTGAAAAACTGTTTTTT. Based on the CDR3 plus reference TRBV9 and TRBJ1-4, the full variable domain is DSGVTQTPKHLITATGQRVTLRCSPRSGDLSVYWYQQSLDQGLQFLIQYYNGEERAKGNILERFSAQQFPDLHSELNLSSLELGDSALYFCASSVGTGQGEKLFFGSGTQLSVL.

V gene TRBV11-1 combines with J gene TRBJ1-6, with no clear D. Germline CDR1 is SGHAT and CDR2 is FQDESV (reference sequence). V was shortened by 7 bases and J by 5 bases, with 9 bases between the two germline ends. The CDR3 runs to 13 residues. CDR3 nucleotide sequence: TGTGCCAGCATGTGGGTTAATAATTCACCCCTCCACTTT. Its protein product is CASMWVNNSPLHF.

Ten or more counts support this clonotype. V is TRBV9 and J is TRBJ1-1, with 7 nucleotides matching TRBD1. Germline CDR1 is SGDLS and CDR2 is YYNGEE. The V and J ends lost 3 bases and 5 bases, in that order; junction bases with no gene match: 10. The CDR3 length is 15 residues. CDR3 amino acids: CASSALTGVRTEAFF. The CDR3 region has the DNA TGTGCCAGCAGCGCGCTTACAGGGGTGAGAACTGAAGCTTTCTTT.

This chain joins TRBV7-3 and TRBJ1-6; D not certain. The CDR3 totals 16 residues. V was shortened by 1 base and J by 6 bases, with 13 bases between the two germline ends. In germline, CDR1 is SGHTA, CDR2 FQGTGA. The CDR3 bases are TGTGCCAGCAGCTTAAGGGCTCTTGCCCCTAATTCACCCCTCCACTTT. Amino acid sequence: CASSLRALAPNSPLHF.

Ten or more counts support this clonotype. The chain combines TRBV10-3 with TRBJ2-3, with D perhaps assigned TRBD1 or TRBD2 (5 bases each). V was trimmed by 1 base and J by 0 bases, leaving 11 bases between them. Germline-derived CDR1 and CDR2 are ENHRY and SYGVKD. The CDR3 covers 16 residues. The CDR3 loop reads CAISEFGGGSTDTQYF. The CDR3 region has the DNA TGTGCCATCAGTGAGTTTGGGGGTGGGAGCACAGATACGCAGTATTTT.

This rearrangement joins TRBV6-6 to TRBJ1-2; TRBD1 matches 8 bases. The V segment lost 6 bases and the J segment 7 bases; nucleotides outside the gene matches: 4. Germline CDR1 is MNHNY and CDR2 is SVGAGI (reference sequence). The CDR3 is 12 amino acids. As DNA, the CDR3 is TGTGCCAGCAGGGACAGGGTGCGTGGCTACACCTTC. As protein: CASRDRVRGYTF.

This clonotype came up a few times. V gene TRBV4-2 combines with J gene TRBJ2-3, with D tentatively TRBD1 or TRBD2 (6 bases each). Germline V gene lookup returns CDR1 LGHNA and CDR2 YNFKEQ. Trimming took off 4 bases at V and 4 bases at J, with 15 bases between the two ends. This CDR3 is 15 amino acids long. The CDR3 spells CASSPEVGGPDTQYF. The CDR3 DNA reads as TGTGCCAGCAGCCCAGAAGTGGGGGGCCCAGATACGCAGTATTTT.

The genes are TRBV7-9 and TRBJ2-7; no firm D call. Trimming pared 5 bases from V and 6 bases from J, leaving 11 bases between. The CDR3 loop spans 12 amino acids. Germline V gene lookup returns CDR1 SEHNR and CDR2 FQNEAQ (reference sequence). CDR3 amino acids: CASSHPLPEQYF. Written as DNA, the CDR3 is TGTGCCAGCAGCCACCCTCTACCCGAGCAGTACTTC.

V usage is TRBV10-3 and J usage is TRBJ2-7; either TRBD1 or TRBD2 may supply D (5 bases each). The CDR3 length is 15 residues. Trimming pared 3 bases from V and 3 bases from J, leaving 15 bases between. Germline-derived CDR1 and CDR2 are ENHRY and SYGVKD. The DNA of the CDR3 is TGTGCCATCAGTGATGTGGGGACCCAGAACTACGAGCAGTACTTC. Translated: CAISDVGTQNYEQYF.

The chain joins TRBV5-4 to TRBJ1-5; TRBD1 aligns across 8 bases. This CDR3 spans 18 amino acids. Trimming took 2 bases from V and 2 from J; bases not matched to a gene: 12. Germline lookup yields CDR1 SGHNT and CDR2 YYREEE (reference sequence). This CDR3 reads CASSFLTSRGLRNQPQHF. The CDR3 DNA reads as TGTGCCAGCAGCTTCCTTACCTCCAGGGGGCTCCGCAATCAGCCCCAGCATTTT. The full variable domain, rest sourced from reference TRBV5-4 and TRBJ1-5, is ETGVTQSPTHLIKTRGQQVTLRCSSQSGHNTVSWYQQALGQGPQFIFQYYREEENGRGNFPPRFSGLQFPNYSSELNVNALELDDSALYLCASSFLTSRGLRNQPQHFGDGTRLSIL.

The genes are TRBV7-9 and TRBJ2-5; D tentatively reads TRBD1 or TRBD2 (5 bases each). Looked up from germline, CDR1 is SEHNR and CDR2 is FQNEAQ (reference sequence). V lost 9 bases, J lost 1 base, and 12 bases lay in between. The CDR3 has 13 residues. CDR3 DNA: TGTGCCAGTAGCGAGACAGTCCAAGAGACCCAGTACTTC. Amino acid sequence: CASSETVQETQYF.

The rearrangement links TRBV6-5 to TRBJ2-5; the D gene could be TRBD1 or TRBD2 (5 bases each). The CDR3 length is 14 residues. CDR1 is MNHEY, CDR2 SVGAGI, per germline. Trimming removed 5 bases at V and 5 bases at J, with 15 bases between. The CDR3 DNA is TGTGCCAGCAGTCGGGACGGGGTGAGGGAGACCCAGTACTTC. It translates to CASSRDGVRETQYF.

This clonotype was found many times. The chain has TRBV19 and TRBJ1-1, with 8 bases fitting TRBD1. This CDR3 has 16 residues. The germline CDR1 and CDR2 sequences are LNHDA and SQIVND (reference sequence). V trimming: 4 bases; J trimming: 1 base; junction bases outside the gene matches: 8. The chain's CDR3 is CASSSWTGPTNTEAFF. The DNA of the CDR3 is TGTGCCAGTAGTAGTTGGACAGGGCCCACGAACACTGAAGCTTTCTTT. Drawing the rest from reference TRBV19 and TRBJ1-1, the complete variable domain is DGGITQSPKYLFRKEGQNVTLSCEQNLNHDAMYWYRQDPGQGLRLIYYSQIVNDFQKGDIAEGYSVSREKKESFPLTVTSAQKNPTAFYLCASSSWTGPTNTEAFFGQGTRLTVV.

There are many counts of this clonotype. The J gene is TRBJ1-2, the V gene TRBV29-1, with D maybe TRBD1 (5 bases). Per germline, CDR1 SQVTM and CDR2 ANQGSEA. V was trimmed by 2 bases and J by 7 bases, leaving 14 bases between them. The CDR3 is 13 amino acids. CDR3 nucleotides: TGCAGCGTTGAAAATGACAGCTCAAGTGGCTACACCTTC. Protein: CSVENDSSSGYTF.

The chain recombines TRBV20-1 with TRBJ1-4; 8 nucleotides line up with TRBD1. J gave up 7 bases and V 7 bases, and 2 bases lay outside the gene matches. CDR1 is DFQATT, CDR2 SNEGSKA, per germline (reference sequence). CDR3 length equals 11 residues. In DNA, the CDR3 is TGCAGTGGTACAGGGGGTGAAAAACTGTTTTTT. The encoded protein is CSGTGGEKLFF.

This chain connects TRBV20-1 to TRBJ1-4; D call uncertain. Germline loops: CDR1 DFQATT, CDR2 SNEGSKA (reference sequence). This CDR3 comprises 13 residues. V shed 5 bases and J shed 6 bases, with 13 bases lying between them. The CDR3 DNA sequence: TGCAGTGCTCTACCGCTGGGGTATGAAAAACTGTTTTTT. Translated, it gives CSALPLGYEKLFF.

Turning to this clonotype: One junction end does not reproduce the germline sequence, and a read error may be involved. This chain uses TRBV15 with TRBJ2-3; no clear D. This CDR3 region has 15 residues. CDR1 and CDR2 from the germline V gene are LNHNV and YYDKDF (reference sequence). The CDR3 loop is CATRREVAGADTQYF. Written as DNA, the CDR3 is TGTGCCACCAGGAGAGAGGTAGCCGGAGCAGATACGCAGTATTTT.

The table lists this clonotype with many counts. This chain joins TRBV5-1 and TRBJ2-3; D may be TRBD1 (5 bases). With 1 base removed from V and 0 bases from J, the gap between germline ends came to 9 bases. Germline CDR1 reads SGHRS; CDR2 reads YFSETQ. The CDR3 has 15 amino acids. Here the CDR3 reads CASSLPQASTDTQYF. DNA for the CDR3: TGCGCCAGCAGCTTGCCACAGGCGAGCACAGATACGCAGTATTTT. The variable domain in full, with the rest retrieved from reference TRBV5-1 and TRBJ2-3, is KAGVTQTPRYLIKTRGQQVTLSCSPISGHRSVSWYQQTPGQGLQFLFEYFSETQRNKGNFPGRFSGRQFSNSRSEMNVSTLELGDSALYLCASSLPQASTDTQYFGPGTRLTVL.

The gene calls are TRBV6-1 and TRBJ2-2; 8 nucleotides align to TRBD1. The CDR3 loop spans 14 amino acids. Germline V gene data show CDR1 as MNHNS and CDR2 as SASEGT. V trimming: 7 bases; J trimming: 7 bases; junction bases outside the gene matches: 8. CDR3 loop: CASTDRGHSGELFF. The CDR3, as DNA: TGTGCCAGCACTGACAGGGGCCATAGCGGGGAGCTGTTTTTT.

This clonotype was detected many times. The chain combines TRBV2 with TRBJ1-5; no clear D. CDR3 length equals 15 residues. V gave up 5 bases and J gave up 7 bases, with 18 bases separating them. CDR1 and CDR2 from the germline V gene are SNHLY and FYNNEI. The CDR3 region has the DNA TGTGCCAGCAGTTTGCAGGCCATCGCGGCCCAGCCCCAGCATTTT. Its protein product is CASSLQAIAAQPQHF.

This clonotype was seen at least ten times. The V call is TRBV7-2, the J call TRBJ2-2; D remains ambiguous. V dropped 7 bases and J dropped 5 bases, with 11 bases sitting between them. The CDR3 consists of 13 residues. Germline V gene data show CDR1 as SGHTA and CDR2 as FQGNSA. CDR3 amino acids: CASNTRVTGELFF. The CDR3 coding sequence is TGTGCCAGCAACACACGGGTTACCGGGGAGCTGTTTTTT.

The sample holds a few counts of this clonotype. This chain links TRBV3-1 with TRBJ1-1; D not resolved. Germline CDR1 LGHDT, CDR2 YNNKEL (reference sequence). V lost 6 bases, J lost 5 bases, and 13 bases lay in between. The CDR3 length is 13 residues. CDR3 coding DNA: TGTGCCAGCAGGTACGAAGTAGGAACTGAAGCTTTCTTT. Translation: CASRYEVGTEAFF.

This clonotype was seen once. V and J are TRBV24-1 and TRBJ2-5; 9 bases are a match to TRBD1. From germline, CDR1 is KGHDR and CDR2 SFDVKD. V was pared by 5 bases and J by 5 bases, with 8 bases of the junction left unmatched. The CDR3 loop spans 15 amino acids. The CDR3 bases are TGTGCCACCAGTGTGTACAGGGGGCTACGGGAGACCCAGTACTTC. Its translation: CATSVYRGLRETQYF.

The rearrangement joins TRBV25-1 to TRBJ2-1; unclear D gene. V was trimmed by 3 bases and J by 4 bases, leaving 10 bases between them. Germline lookup yields CDR1 MGHDK and CDR2 SYGVNS. The CDR3 runs 14 residues. CDR3 loop: CASSDILFYNEQFF. The CDR3 nucleotides read TGTGCCAGCAGTGACATTCTTTTTTACAATGAGCAGTTCTTC.